A single sample is the source of the 5 T cell receptor beta chains below, sequenced in a study of blood T cell repertoires in COVID-19. TCRdb keeps only in-frame clones here, not all; method: immunoSEQ multiplex PCR. The sample holds hundreds of thousands of clones, 85% to 90% seen once. Sequencing was carried out using PBMCs or T cells enriched from blood (not recorded which). Receptors were obtained from a man aged 25-45 years who had recovered from COVID-19.

This sequence joins TRBV2 and TRBJ2-1; D uncertain. Germline-derived CDR1 and CDR2 are SNHLY and FYNNEI. This CDR3 comprises 11 residues. CDR3 residues: CAGGSWDEQFF. CDR3 DNA sequence: TGTGCTGGCGGATCCTGGGATGAGCAGTTCTTC.

The chain combines TRBV7-2 with TRBJ2-1; 11 bases align to TRBD2. The CDR3 is 14 residues long. Per the germline V gene, CDR1 is SGHTA and CDR2 is FQGNSA. The V gene end was trimmed by 6 bases and the J gene end by 9 bases; junction bases not matched to a gene: 7. CDR3 bases: TGTGCCAGCAGTGTAGCGGGAGGGTCGAGTGAGCAGTTCTTC. This gives the protein CASSVAGGSSEQFF.

The J gene is TRBJ2-3, the V gene TRBV14; 7 bases map to TRBD2. The germline V gene encodes CDR1 SGHDN and CDR2 FVKESK. The CDR3 contains 17 residues. Unmatched junction bases numbered 11, after V lost 3 bases and J lost 2 bases. DNA for the CDR3: TGTGCCAGCAGCCACTCCTTTGCGGGAGTTTACACAGATACGCAGTATTTT. Protein: CASSHSFAGVYTDTQYF.

The chain carries TRBV6-5 and TRBJ1-4; D not certain. CDR1 MNHEY and CDR2 SVGAGI come from the germline V gene. The CDR3 is made up of 13 amino acids. V shed 0 bases and J shed 6 bases, with 5 bases lying between them. CDR3 residues: CASSYSRYEKLFF. The CDR3 DNA reads as TGTGCCAGCAGTTACTCTCGGTATGAAAAACTGTTTTTT.

The V and J genes are TRBV18 and TRBJ2-1, with a weak D call TRBD2 (6 bases). Trimming removed 8 bases from V and 7 bases from J, with 18 bases in between. CDR1 is KGHSH and CDR2 is LQKENI in the germline V gene. CDR3 length: 14 amino acids. The CDR3 nucleotides are TGTGCCAGCGTAGGGGCGGGAAGTAGTAATGAGCAGTTCTTC. Its translation: CASVGAGSSNEQFF.